This T cell receptor (beta chain) stems from a study of CD8 T cells in ankylosing spondylitis. The study's findings and limits: Among TCR beta sequences, a motif of roughly 8 highly homologous variants appeared characteristic of ankylosing spondylitis blood. Within matched ankylosing spondylitis synovial fluid, disease-linked clones were reportedly significantly enriched.

As regards this clonotype: Its antigen is not known.

TCRdb analysed the 5' RACE reads with MiXCR anew, one entry per CDR3 protein. This sample has around 280,000 distinct CDR3 sequences, with over 15% found just once. CDR1 is DFQATT, CDR2 SNEGSKA, per germline (reference sequence). The trim removed 0 bases at V and 0 bases at J, leaving 7 bases unmatched. The CDR3 sequence is 16 residues long. The rearrangement links TRBV20-1 to TRBJ1-1; 7 bases are shared with TRBD1. The sequencing sample was made of blood, either unsorted or a sorted T cell fraction (not recorded which). This clonotype was sampled from a male donor with ankylosing spondylitis or in good health (not recorded which). The CDR3 coding sequence is TGCAGTGCTAGAGATCCCGGGACAGAACTGAACACTGAAGCTTTCTTT. Protein: CSARDPGTELNTEAFF.